The 19 T cell receptor beta chains below come from one sample, sequenced in a study of T cell responses to AZD1222 COVID-19 vaccine (dated by TCRdb to the early 2020s). The time point label corresponds to: baseline before first vaccination. Library generation was performed with the immunoSEQ multiplex PCR assay. Here the immuneACCESS table is served through TCRdb, limited to in-frame sequences with V and J called. Missing clones are a known gap in these copies; in checked studies unresolved V genes cover under half, and the rest lacks a known reason. This sample comprises around 99,000 clones, around 87% of them detected only once. Together, the top ten hold roughly 5% of the sample. The sample in question was peripheral blood, obtained on day 0 of AZD1222 vaccination. All receptors come from an adult in good health.

This rearrangement joins TRBV30 to TRBJ2-2; 13 bases line up with TRBD2. V was clipped by 5 bases and J by 5 bases; unmatched bases: 2. This CDR3 has 14 amino acids. Germline V gives CDR1 GTSNPN, CDR2 SVGIG (reference sequence). The CDR3 coding sequence is TGTGCCTGGGAACTAGCGGGAGGGACCGGGGAGCTGTTTTTT. Amino acids: CAWELAGGTGELFF.

J is TRBJ2-5 and V is TRBV24-1; 8 nucleotides align to TRBD1. Germline values: CDR1 KGHDR, CDR2 SFDVKD. There are 14 residues in the CDR3. V trimming: 3 bases; J trimming: 5 bases; junction bases outside the gene matches: 4. For the CDR3, the DNA is TGTGCCACCAGTGATCCCAGGGGGCAGGAGACCCAGTACTTC. Translating it yields CATSDPRGQETQYF.

The rearrangement uses TRBV20-1 and TRBJ2-5; D is unclear. CDR3 length: 10 residues. V was clipped by 6 bases and J by 5 bases, with 7 bases between them. Germline V gene data show CDR1 as DFQATT and CDR2 as SNEGSKA (reference sequence). In DNA, the CDR3 is TGCAGTGCCCTTGGGGAGACCCAGTACTTC. This encodes CSALGETQYF.

The chain uses TRBV3-1 (or the pseudogene TRBV3-2) and TRBJ1-2; D gene unclear. The V and J ends lost 1 base and 0 bases respectively, with 9 bases between them. Looked up from germline, CDR1 is LGHDT and CDR2 is YNNKEL (reference sequence). This CDR3 spans 15 amino acids. CDR3 nucleotides: TGTGCCAGCAGCCAAGGCCCAGGAGCTAACTATGGCTACACCTTC. Translated, it gives CASSQGPGANYGYTF.

CDR3: CASSQGDRRNTEAFF. The CDR3 coding sequence is TGTGCCAGCAGCCAAGGTGACAGAAGGAACACTGAAGCTTTCTTT. V usage is TRBV4-2 and J usage is TRBJ1-1; D may be TRBD1 (5 bases). Germline values: CDR1 LGHNA, CDR2 YNFKEQ. V lost 1 base, J lost 1 base, and 10 bases lay in between. The CDR3 has 15 residues.

The rearrangement links TRBV4-1 to TRBJ2-7; 10 bases match TRBD2. This CDR3 region has 18 residues. Germline values: CDR1 MGHRA, CDR2 YSYEKL. The V segment lost 6 bases and the J segment 5 bases; nucleotides outside the gene matches: 19. The CDR3 DNA follows: TGCGCCAGCAGGGACGCCCTAGCGGGGGTAGAGGGTAGAAACGAGCAGTACTTC. Translating gives CASRDALAGVEGRNEQYF.

The chain joins TRBV4-3 to TRBJ1-2, with 7 bases identical to TRBD1. CDR3 length: 15 residues. The junction had 8 bases not matched to a gene; V was cut back by 1 base and J by 6 bases. CDR1 and CDR2 from the germline V gene are LGHNA and YSLEER. The CDR3 protein is CASSQGHLGQDGYTF. The CDR3 nucleotides read TGCGCCAGCAGCCAAGGGCATCTCGGACAGGATGGCTACACCTTC.

CDR3 residues: CASSLSGLAGGLSSYNEQFF. The CDR3 nucleotides read TGTGCCAGCAGTTTATCGGGACTAGCGGGAGGCCTAAGCTCCTACAATGAGCAGTTCTTC. The V gene is TRBV28, the J gene TRBJ2-1; 15 nucleotides line up with TRBD2. Trimming cost V 1 base and J 0 bases; bases outside gene matches: 7. This CDR3 contains 20 residues. Germline CDR1 is MDHEN and CDR2 is SYDVKM.

The chain employs TRBV19 and TRBJ2-3, with D unresolved. Per the germline V gene, CDR1 is LNHDA and CDR2 is SQIVND (reference sequence). This CDR3 contains 14 residues. The germline V and J ends were trimmed by 2 bases and 0 bases, with 6 bases remaining between them. Here the CDR3 DNA reads TGTGCCAGTAGTATACAGGTCAGCACAGATACGCAGTATTTT. This gives the protein CASSIQVSTDTQYF.

The chain joins TRBV28 to TRBJ1-1; 8 nucleotides line up with TRBD1. J lost 5 bases, V lost 5 bases, and 7 bases had no gene match. The CDR3 consists of 14 residues. In germline, CDR1 is MDHEN, CDR2 SYDVKM. CDR3 nucleotides: TGTGCCAGCAGTCTCATACAGGGGGGAACTGAAGCTTTCTTT. As protein: CASSLIQGGTEAFF. Complete variable domain (other parts from reference TRBV28 and TRBJ1-1): DVKVTQSSRYLVKRTGEKVFLECVQDMDHENMFWYRQDPGLGLRLIYFSYDVKMKEKGDIPEGYSVSREKKERFSLILESASTNQTSMYLCASSLIQGGTEAFFGQGTRLTVV.

J is TRBJ1-5 and V is TRBV28, with 8 positions matching TRBD1. Germline lookup yields CDR1 MDHEN and CDR2 SYDVKM. The J segment lost 0 bases and the V segment lost 6 bases, leaving 16 bases of the junction unmatched. This CDR3 contains 19 residues. CDR3 loop: CASRPLDRGFFISNQPQHF. The DNA of the CDR3 is TGTGCCAGCAGACCTCTCGACAGGGGATTCTTTATTAGCAATCAGCCCCAGCATTTT. Using reference TRBV28 and TRBJ1-5 for the parts outside the CDR3, the full variable domain is DVKVTQSSRYLVKRTGEKVFLECVQDMDHENMFWYRQDPGLGLRLIYFSYDVKMKEKGDIPEGYSVSREKKERFSLILESASTNQTSMYLCASRPLDRGFFISNQPQHFGDGTRLSIL.

The J gene is TRBJ2-7, the V gene TRBV5-1; no firm D call. V lost 1 base to trimming and J lost 0 bases, with 2 bases between them. Germline lookup yields CDR1 SGHRS and CDR2 YFSETQ. This CDR3 has 12 amino acids. CDR3 sequence reads: CASSLSSYEQYF. The DNA for the CDR3 is TGCGCCAGCAGCTTGAGCTCCTACGAGCAGTACTTC.

This chain connects TRBV5-1 to TRBJ1-2; TRBD1 matches at 7 bases. The CDR3 has 13 residues. CDR1 and CDR2 (germline): SGHRS, YFSETQ. Unmatched junction bases numbered 2, after V lost 2 bases and J lost 4 bases. CDR3 DNA sequence: TGCGCCAGCAGCTTCGACAGGGTCTATGGCTACACCTTC. Translating it yields CASSFDRVYGYTF. The full variable domain, in which reference TRBV5-1 and TRBJ1-2 provide the parts outside the CDR3, is KAGVTQTPRYLIKTRGQQVTLSCSPISGHRSVSWYQQTPGQGLQFLFEYFSETQRNKGNFPGRFSGRQFSNSRSEMNVSTLELGDSALYLCASSFDRVYGYTFGSGTRLTVV.

Only one count was recorded for this clone. The gene calls are TRBV3-1 (or the pseudogene TRBV3-2) and TRBJ1-5; the D is unclear. Trimming shortened V by 1 base and J by 5 bases, and 6 bases separated the two germline ends. The CDR3 runs to 13 residues. Germline-derived CDR1 and CDR2 are LGHDT and YNNKEL (reference sequence). The CDR3 nucleotides read TGTGCCAGCAGCCAAGGCATGGATCAGCCCCAGCATTTT. This codes for CASSQGMDQPQHF.

V is TRBV4-1 and J is TRBJ1-2; no reliable D call. The length of the CDR3 is 13 residues. Trimming removed 0 bases at V and 7 bases at J, with 9 bases between. Germline V gene sequence: CDR1 MGHRA, CDR2 YSYEKL. In DNA, the CDR3 is TGCGCCAGCAGCCAAGATAGAGGTTTTGGCTACACCTTC. Encoded protein: CASSQDRGFGYTF.

The rearrangement joins TRBV5-1 to TRBJ1-2; D unclear. This CDR3 has 14 amino acids. Looked up from germline, CDR1 is SGHRS and CDR2 is YFSETQ. V was trimmed by 4 bases and J by 5 bases, leaving 15 bases between them. CDR3 region: CASSPITMNYGYTF. CDR3 DNA: TGCGCCAGCAGCCCTATTACAATGAATTATGGCTACACCTTC.

The J gene is TRBJ1-2, the V gene TRBV10-3; 7 bases fit TRBD1. The CDR3 spans 13 residues. The trim removed 2 bases at V and 6 bases at J, leaving 3 bases unmatched. CDR1 is ENHRY, CDR2 SYGVKD, per germline. The CDR3 spells CAISEGTGDGYTF. CDR3 sequence (DNA): TGTGCCATCAGTGAGGGCACAGGGGATGGCTACACCTTC.

This chain links TRBV19 with TRBJ2-3; D is uncertain. The CDR3 consists of 16 residues. V was trimmed by 5 bases and J by 0 bases, leaving 15 bases between them. The germline V gene has CDR1 LNHDA and CDR2 SQIVND (reference sequence). The DNA of the CDR3 is TGTGCCAGTAGTCCACGGACGGAAACTAGCACAGATACGCAGTATTTT. It specifies CASSPRTETSTDTQYF.

In DNA form, the CDR3 reads TGTGCCACCAGTGGCGATGGGACCGGGGAGCTGTTTTTT. Its protein is CATSGDGTGELFF. This chain joins TRBV24-1 and TRBJ2-2, with D uncertain. V was trimmed by 5 bases and J by 5 bases, leaving 8 bases between them. The CDR3 loop spans 13 amino acids. Germline V CDR1 and CDR2: KGHDR, SFDVKD.